In its sample, the clone carrying this T cell receptor beta chain was seen once. In the original processing: Estimation of nucleated cell counts relied on the amplification of reference gene primers. The method was immunoSEQ multiplex PCR; TCRdb's version includes in-frame clones alone and lacks a portion of them. V, J and clone size derive from that table, while D and trimming were established from the DNA sequence. The table shows 15,000 to 20,000 clones, with about 82% occurring only once. The sample comes from a study of blood T cell repertoires in COVID-19. Study background: Spain, Italy and the United States supplied samples that represented acute and convalescent COVID-19. PBMCs, B-cell-depleted T cells, or T cells provided the cDNA or gDNA that made up the material.

The CDR3 covers 12 residues. V was pared by 2 bases and J by 14 bases, with 15 bases between. Looked up from germline, CDR1 is SGHTA and CDR2 is FQGTGA. This receptor was obtained from a man of 80 years or more with acute or convalescent COVID-19. The chain carries TRBV7-3 and TRBJ1-2; weak D call: TRBD1 (6 bases). The sequencing sample was made of peripheral blood. CDR3 sequence: CASSLGAGEPTF. The CDR3 DNA sequence: TGTGCCAGCAGCTTAGGGGCAGGGGAGCCTACCTTC.